The rows below give T cell receptor beta chains drawn from one sample of a study of T-cell reconstitution after alpha-beta-depleted transplantation in children. MiXCR, applied by TCRdb to the PCR reads, yields one record per CDR3 protein. The sample lists around 700,000 distinct CDR3 sequences; around 14% were seen once. The sample consisted of PBMCs, taken before TCRalphabeta/CD19-depleted stem cell transplant. The receptors originated from a girl aged 2 to 9 with congenital amegakaryocytic thrombocytopenia, due to receive a stem cell transplant. Both conserved end residues are part of each CDR3. Each record gives: V gene, D gene, J gene, clone size, CDR3 DNA, CDR3 protein. The D gene is left open where the match is weak. Only part of the rows carry a size: once, few, many, or a class if the clone is expanded.

v_call: TRBV28
d_call: TRBD2
j_call: TRBJ2-3
clone_size: many
cdr3_nt: TGTGCCAGCAGTTTATTTCTAGCGGGAGGTATAGATACGCAGTATTTT
cdr3_aa: CASSLFLAGGIDTQYF

v_call: TRBV7-2
d_call: TRBD2
j_call: TRBJ2-7
clone_size: few
cdr3_nt: TGTGCCAGCAGCTCCGGGACTAGGGGATCTATATACGAGCAGTACTTC
cdr3_aa: CASSSGTRGSIYEQYF

v_call: TRBV10-3
d_call: TRBD1
j_call: TRBJ2-1
clone_size: few
cdr3_nt: TGTGCCATCAGGACGGACAGGGGGGATAATGAGCAGTTCTTC
cdr3_aa: CAIRTDRGDNEQFF

v_call: TRBV5-1
d_call: NA
j_call: TRBJ1-6
clone_size: NA
cdr3_nt: TGCGCCAGCAGCTTGGTGGGGAGACTTTCCAATAATTCACCCCTCCACTTT
cdr3_aa: CASSLVGRLSNNSPLHF

v_call: TRBV4-1
d_call: NA
j_call: TRBJ2-1
clone_size: many
cdr3_nt: TGCGCCAGCAGCCAAGGGTTAGCGTATCAGAGCTCCTACAATGAGCAGTTCTTC
cdr3_aa: CASSQGLAYQSSYNEQFF

v_call: TRBV12-3/TRBV12-4
d_call: TRBD2
j_call: TRBJ2-7
clone_size: few
cdr3_nt: TGTGCCAGCAGTCGTTTGGGCGCGGGAGGCGAGCAGTACTTC
cdr3_aa: CASSRLGAGGEQYF

v_call: TRBV20-1
d_call: NA
j_call: TRBJ2-3
clone_size: NA
cdr3_nt: TGCAGTGCTAGAGTACAGGTTTCAGATACGCAGTATTTT
cdr3_aa: CSARVQVSDTQYF

v_call: TRBV2
d_call: TRBD1
j_call: TRBJ2-3
clone_size: NA
cdr3_nt: TGTGCCAGCATCGACCGGACAGGGGGCCTAGATACGCAGTATTTT
cdr3_aa: CASIDRTGGLDTQYF

v_call: TRBV5-1
d_call: TRBD2
j_call: TRBJ2-1
clone_size: many
cdr3_nt: TGCGCCAGCAGGGAACTAGCGGGAAGCCATTCCTACAATGAGCAGTTCTTC
cdr3_aa: CASRELAGSHSYNEQFF

v_call: TRBV29-1
d_call: NA
j_call: TRBJ2-2
clone_size: many
cdr3_nt: TGCAGCGTTGAAGGCCGGAACACCGGGGAGCTGTTTTTT
cdr3_aa: CSVEGRNTGELFF

v_call: TRBV2
d_call: NA
j_call: TRBJ1-1
clone_size: NA
cdr3_nt: TGTGCCACAAGAACTGAGGACAGTCTAGCTTTCTTT
cdr3_aa: CATRTEDSLAFF

v_call: TRBV6-2/TRBV6-3
d_call: TRBD1
j_call: TRBJ1-2
clone_size: many
cdr3_nt: TGTGCCAGCAGTGGGACAGGCCTTGGCTACACCTTC
cdr3_aa: CASSGTGLGYTF

v_call: TRBV5-1
d_call: NA
j_call: TRBJ2-1
clone_size: many
cdr3_nt: TGCGCCAGCAGCTTGCTCATGGACGGGATGAATGAGCAGTTCTTC
cdr3_aa: CASSLLMDGMNEQFF

v_call: TRBV11-2
d_call: NA
j_call: TRBJ2-7
clone_size: many
cdr3_nt: TGTGCCAGCAGCTCCCTGGCCCGCCCCCACGAGCAGTACTTC
cdr3_aa: CASSSLARPHEQYF

v_call: TRBV7-9
d_call: TRBD1
j_call: TRBJ2-3
clone_size: few
cdr3_nt: TGTGCCAGCAGCTTCTACCGGACAGGGGCAGATACGCAGTATTTT
cdr3_aa: CASSFYRTGADTQYF

v_call: TRBV28
d_call: NA
j_call: TRBJ2-7
clone_size: many
cdr3_nt: TGTGCCAGCAGATCAGGGTCCGTTCCCTACGAGCAGTACTTC
cdr3_aa: CASRSGSVPYEQYF

v_call: TRBV20-1
d_call: NA
j_call: TRBJ2-1
clone_size: many
cdr3_nt: TGCAGTGCTAGACGGGGCACTGAGCAGTTCTTC
cdr3_aa: CSARRGTEQFF

v_call: TRBV5-1
d_call: NA
j_call: TRBJ2-5
clone_size: few
cdr3_nt: TGCGCCAGCAGCTTACAGGGGCGGGGATCCGAAGAGACCCAGTACTTC
cdr3_aa: CASSLQGRGSEETQYF

v_call: TRBV20-1
d_call: NA
j_call: TRBJ2-1
clone_size: few
cdr3_nt: TGCAGTGCTCGTATGACAGTTTACAATGAGCAGTTCTTC
cdr3_aa: CSARMTVYNEQFF

v_call: TRBV5-1
d_call: TRBD1
j_call: TRBJ2-1
clone_size: NA
cdr3_nt: TGCGCCAGCGCGACAGGGTCTATCGATGAGCAGTTCTTC
cdr3_aa: CASATGSIDEQFF

v_call: TRBV7-9
d_call: NA
j_call: TRBJ2-1
clone_size: NA
cdr3_nt: TGTGCCAGCAGCTTAAGGGCGGGGCGGGAAGGTAGAGGGCAGTTCTTC
cdr3_aa: CASSLRAGREGRGQFF

v_call: TRBV20-1
d_call: NA
j_call: TRBJ2-7
clone_size: few
cdr3_nt: TGCAGTGCTAGGGTACCCGGGACTTTTGGCTACGAGCAGTACTTC
cdr3_aa: CSARVPGTFGYEQYF

v_call: TRBV20-1
d_call: TRBD2
j_call: TRBJ2-3
clone_size: many
cdr3_nt: TGCAGTGCTGGGAGGACTAGCGGGAAGACAGATACGCAGTATTTT
cdr3_aa: CSAGRTSGKTDTQYF

v_call: TRBV5-1
d_call: TRBD1
j_call: TRBJ2-5
clone_size: NA
cdr3_nt: TGCGCCACCTCTTCGGACAGGAGGGAGACCCAGTACTTC
cdr3_aa: CATSSDRRETQYF

v_call: TRBV5-6
d_call: NA
j_call: TRBJ2-2
clone_size: many
cdr3_nt: TGTGCCAGCACCCTGGGAGCGAACACCGGGGAGCTGTTTTTT
cdr3_aa: CASTLGANTGELFF

v_call: TRBV20-1
d_call: NA
j_call: TRBJ2-5
clone_size: NA
cdr3_nt: TGCAGTGCTAGAGGGACGGGACTCCAAGAGACCCAGTACTTC
cdr3_aa: CSARGTGLQETQYF

v_call: TRBV5-1
d_call: NA
j_call: TRBJ2-2
clone_size: few
cdr3_nt: TGCGCCAGCAGCTTTCCCAGGGATTCGAACACCGGGGAGCTGTTTTTT
cdr3_aa: CASSFPRDSNTGELFF

v_call: TRBV20-1
d_call: NA
j_call: TRBJ1-5
clone_size: NA
cdr3_nt: TGCAGTGCCAACGCCGGGAGCTTGACGCAGCCCCAGCATTTT
cdr3_aa: CSANAGSLTQPQHF

v_call: TRBV3-1
d_call: TRBD2
j_call: TRBJ2-3
clone_size: few
cdr3_nt: TGTGCCAGCAGCCAAGCGGGACTAGCGGGTGACACAGATACGCAGTATTTT
cdr3_aa: CASSQAGLAGDTDTQYF

v_call: TRBV3-1
d_call: NA
j_call: TRBJ1-6
clone_size: NA
cdr3_nt: TGTGCCAGCGCCGGGGACAATCGGTTCGCACCCCTCCACTTT
cdr3_aa: CASAGDNRFAPLHF

v_call: TRBV20-1
d_call: NA
j_call: TRBJ2-1
clone_size: many
cdr3_nt: TGCAGTGCTAGAGACGACCTTAGGAAACAGGGCCCTCATCTCAATGAGCAGTTCTTC
cdr3_aa: CSARDDLRKQGPHLNEQFF

v_call: TRBV7-8
d_call: NA
j_call: TRBJ1-3
clone_size: NA
cdr3_nt: TGTGCCAGCAGCTCCCCGCAGGGCTCAGGAAACACCATATATTTT
cdr3_aa: CASSSPQGSGNTIYF

v_call: TRBV27
d_call: NA
j_call: TRBJ2-7
clone_size: few
cdr3_nt: TGTGCCAGCAGACCCCTAGATAGCCCCTACGAGCAGTACTTC
cdr3_aa: CASRPLDSPYEQYF

v_call: TRBV5-1
d_call: TRBD1
j_call: TRBJ2-2
clone_size: few
cdr3_nt: TGCGCCAGCAGCAAAGGACAGGGGTTAGCCGGGGAGCTGTTTTTT
cdr3_aa: CASSKGQGLAGELFF

v_call: TRBV11-2
d_call: TRBD1
j_call: TRBJ2-2
clone_size: NA
cdr3_nt: TGTGCCAGCAGCTCCCGTTACGGGACAGGGAAGGAGTACACCGGGGAGCTGTTTTTT
cdr3_aa: CASSSRYGTGKEYTGELFF

v_call: TRBV7-2
d_call: NA
j_call: TRBJ2-1
clone_size: NA
cdr3_nt: TGTGCCAGCAGCTCGTGGACTTCCAATGAGCAGTTCTTC
cdr3_aa: CASSSWTSNEQFF

v_call: TRBV2
d_call: TRBD1
j_call: TRBJ2-7
clone_size: NA
cdr3_nt: TGTGCCAGCATGTTCGGGACAGACCGCGCGATCTACGAGCAGTACTTC
cdr3_aa: CASMFGTDRAIYEQYF

v_call: TRBV5-1
d_call: TRBD2
j_call: TRBJ2-5
clone_size: many
cdr3_nt: TGCGCCAGCAGCGTGTCTAGCGGACAAGAGACCCAGTACTTC
cdr3_aa: CASSVSSGQETQYF

v_call: TRBV3-1
d_call: NA
j_call: TRBJ1-5
clone_size: few
cdr3_nt: TGTGCCAGCAGCCCGTCCAATAGTGGAGGGAATCAGCCCCAGCATTTT
cdr3_aa: CASSPSNSGGNQPQHF

v_call: TRBV7-9
d_call: NA
j_call: TRBJ1-1
clone_size: few
cdr3_nt: TGTGCCAGCAGCCCCGATTTAACTACTGAAGCTTTCTTT
cdr3_aa: CASSPDLTTEAFF

v_call: TRBV20-1
d_call: NA
j_call: TRBJ2-3
clone_size: many
cdr3_nt: TGCAGCCGCGTTCGGGACACTAGCACAGATACGCAGTATTTT
cdr3_aa: CSRVRDTSTDTQYF

v_call: TRBV20-1
d_call: TRBD2
j_call: TRBJ2-7
clone_size: many
cdr3_nt: TGCAGTGTGGTCACCCTAGCGGGAGGGCCCTACGAGCAGTACTTC
cdr3_aa: CSVVTLAGGPYEQYF

v_call: TRBV27
d_call: TRBD1
j_call: TRBJ2-2
clone_size: many
cdr3_nt: TGTGCCAGCAGTCAGGACAGGGGGAACACCGGGGAGCTGTTTTTT
cdr3_aa: CASSQDRGNTGELFF

v_call: TRBV3-1
d_call: NA
j_call: TRBJ2-1
clone_size: few
cdr3_nt: TGTGCCAGCAGCCAACCGACAGGTCGGACGGACCGTCGGTTCTTC
cdr3_aa: CASSQPTGRTDRRFF

v_call: TRBV7-8
d_call: NA
j_call: TRBJ1-6
clone_size: NA
cdr3_nt: TGTGCCAGCAGCCCCGGAAGCAGGCGGAATTCACCCCTCCACTTT
cdr3_aa: CASSPGSRRNSPLHF

v_call: TRBV20-1
d_call: NA
j_call: TRBJ2-1
clone_size: many
cdr3_nt: TGCAGTGCGGACGGGGCCACTCCGAATCAGCAGTTCTTC
cdr3_aa: CSADGATPNQQFF

v_call: TRBV29-1
d_call: NA
j_call: TRBJ2-2
clone_size: many
cdr3_nt: TGCAGCGTTGAAGCGCGGACCGGGGAGCTGTTTTTT
cdr3_aa: CSVEARTGELFF

v_call: TRBV10-3
d_call: TRBD2
j_call: TRBJ2-3
clone_size: many
cdr3_nt: TGTGCCATCAGTGACTATGGACTAGCGGGAGCTAAAGCAGATACGCAGTATTTT
cdr3_aa: CAISDYGLAGAKADTQYF

v_call: TRBV5-1
d_call: TRBD2
j_call: TRBJ2-3
clone_size: NA
cdr3_nt: TGCGCCAGCAGCTTAGCGGGAGTGATAGATACGCAGTATTTT
cdr3_aa: CASSLAGVIDTQYF

v_call: TRBV14
d_call: TRBD2
j_call: TRBJ2-3
clone_size: few
cdr3_nt: TGTGCCAGCAGCCAATTCCGGGGACTAGCGGGAGAAGATACGCAGTATTTT
cdr3_aa: CASSQFRGLAGEDTQYF

v_call: TRBV20-1
d_call: TRBD1
j_call: TRBJ1-2
clone_size: many
cdr3_nt: TGCAGTGCGACGCCAGGGGGCTATGATGGCTACACCTTC
cdr3_aa: CSATPGGYDGYTF

v_call: TRBV12-3/TRBV12-4
d_call: NA
j_call: TRBJ1-2
clone_size: many
cdr3_nt: TGTGCCAGCAGTCCTTCGGAGTATGGCTACACCTTC
cdr3_aa: CASSPSEYGYTF

v_call: TRBV11-2
d_call: NA
j_call: TRBJ2-7
clone_size: NA
cdr3_nt: TGTGCCAGCAGCACAACCGGGAAATCCTACGAGCAGTACTTC
cdr3_aa: CASSTTGKSYEQYF